A selection of T cell receptor beta chains follows, all from one sample in a study of T cell responses to AZD1222 COVID-19 vaccine. Method: immunoSEQ multiplex PCR; TCRdb's copy keeps in-frame clones and lacks some. The profile shows 100,000 to 150,000 clones, 90% of them singletons. The specimen was peripheral blood, collected on day 0 of AZD1222 vaccination. The receptors derive from an adult in good health. Each CDR3 is given with its conserved first and last residue. A D gene is named only where the DNA matches it firmly. Clone size is stated in some rows and not others, as once, few, many or a class when expanded.

TRBV5-1	-	TRBJ1-3	-	14	CASTIGQPGNTIYF	TGCGCCAGCACCATTGGACAGCCTGGAAACACCATATATTTT
TRBV10-3	-	TRBJ2-5	-	15	CAISGTESPGETQYF	TGTGCCATCAGTGGGACGGAATCCCCGGGGGAGACCCAGTACTTC
TRBV4-1	-	TRBJ1-5	-	15	CASSQEGERRQPQHF	TGCGCCAGCAGCCAAGAGGGAGAACGGAGGCAGCCCCAGCATTTT
TRBV19	-	TRBJ2-5	-	13	CASSIGGYGTQYF	TGTGCCAGTAGTATTGGAGGGTATGGGACCCAGTACTTC
TRBV7-2	TRBD1	TRBJ1-4	-	14	CASSNRDRGEKLFF	TGTGCCAGCAGTAACCGGGACAGGGGTGAAAAACTGTTTTTT
TRBV5-1	-	TRBJ2-7	-	12	CASGLGGYEQYF	TGCGCCAGCGGCCTGGGCGGCTACGAGCAGTACTTC
TRBV28	TRBD2	TRBJ2-7	-	12	CASSLTSDRQYF	TGTGCCAGCAGTCTCACTAGCGATCGGCAGTACTTC
TRBV5-1	-	TRBJ2-7	-	14	CASSLTRIDYEQYF	TGCGCCAGCAGCTTGACTAGGATCGACTACGAGCAGTACTTC
TRBV7-2	TRBD1	TRBJ2-2	once	18	CASSALGTGFERSGELFF	TGTGCCAGCAGTGCCTTGGGGACAGGGTTTGAGAGGAGCGGGGAGCTGTTTTTT
TRBV5-5	-	TRBJ1-5	-	15	CASSSIRGGNQPQHF	TGTGCCAGCAGCTCCATAAGGGGTGGCAATCAGCCCCAGCATTTT
TRBV29-1	-	TRBJ1-2	-	14	CSVEVYETGYGYTF	TGCAGCGTTGAAGTATATGAGACTGGCTATGGCTACACCTTC
TRBV28	TRBD2	TRBJ2-1	once	15	CASTRTSGAGGEQFF	TGTGCCAGCACCCGGACTAGCGGGGCAGGAGGTGAGCAGTTCTTC
TRBV2	TRBD2	TRBJ2-3	-	18	CASSPPGLAGVRKDTQYF	TGTGCCAGCAGTCCGCCGGGACTAGCGGGAGTACGTAAAGATACGCAGTATTTT
TRBV6-2/TRBV6-3	-	TRBJ1-6	-	15	CASSYLARLGSPLHF	TGTGCCAGCAGTTATTTGGCGAGGCTTGGATCACCCCTCCACTTT
TRBV11-2	TRBD1	TRBJ2-7	-	14	CASSPSTGTYEQYF	TGTGCCAGCAGCCCATCGACAGGGACATACGAGCAGTACTTC
TRBV10-3	-	TRBJ2-5	-	11	CAIGSQETQYF	TGTGCCATCGGAAGTCAAGAGACCCAGTACTTC
TRBV7-2	-	TRBJ1-1	-	13	CASSAGSFPEAFF	TGTGCCAGCAGCGCAGGGAGTTTTCCTGAAGCTTTCTTT
TRBV28	-	TRBJ1-2	-	16	CASATINKLAHYGYTF	TGTGCCAGTGCCACAATCAACAAACTTGCCCACTATGGCTACACCTTC
TRBV28	-	TRBJ1-4	-	12	CASSLRNEKLFF	TGTGCCAGCAGTTTACGGAATGAAAAACTGTTTTTT
TRBV19	-	TRBJ2-1	-	12	CASSSRDNEQFF	TGTGCCAGTAGTAGCCGGGACAATGAGCAGTTCTTC
TRBV7-9	-	TRBJ1-3	-	13	CASYDFSGNTIYF	TGTGCCAGCTACGATTTCTCTGGAAACACCATATATTTT
TRBV28	TRBD1	TRBJ1-4	-	14	CASRSQGGSEKLFF	TGTGCCAGCAGATCACAGGGGGGAAGTGAAAAACTGTTTTTT
TRBV5-1	TRBD2	TRBJ2-5	-	17	CASSSGWSTSGQETQYF	TGCGCCAGCAGCTCAGGATGGTCGACTAGCGGCCAAGAGACCCAGTACTTC
TRBV6-5	-	TRBJ2-1	-	15	CASSYVRGRDNEQFF	TGTGCCAGCAGTTACGTCCGGGGTCGGGACAATGAGCAGTTCTTC
TRBV6-2/TRBV6-3	-	TRBJ1-2	-	13	CASSYDGNYGYTF	TGTGCCAGCAGTTATGACGGTAACTATGGCTACACCTTC
TRBV7-9	TRBD1	TRBJ1-1	-	15	CASSDRGTGGTEAFF	TGTGCCAGCAGCGACCGAGGGACAGGGGGGACTGAAGCTTTCTTT
TRBV28	-	TRBJ1-1	-	14	CASAAGGAGTEAFF	TGTGCCAGCGCAGCTGGGGGGGCAGGCACTGAAGCTTTCTTT
TRBV6-5	TRBD2	TRBJ2-2	once	15	CASRYLAGDTGELFF	TGTGCCAGCAGATATCTAGCGGGAGACACCGGGGAGCTGTTTTTT
TRBV7-8	-	TRBJ2-1	-	13	CASSLVRDNEQFF	TGTGCCAGCAGCTTAGTTCGGGACAATGAGCAGTTCTTC
TRBV19	-	TRBJ2-7	-	11	CASSAGYEQYF	TGTGCCAGTAGTGCAGGCTACGAGCAGTACTTC
TRBV7-8	-	TRBJ1-3	-	14	CASSLRSTGNTIYF	TGTGCCAGCAGCTTACGGTCGACTGGAAACACCATATATTTT
TRBV10-3	TRBD2	TRBJ2-3	few	13	CATLAGEADTQYF	TGTGCCACCTTAGCGGGAGAGGCAGATACGCAGTATTTT
TRBV13	-	TRBJ2-5	-	14	CASSLGGGLETQYF	TGTGCCAGCAGCTTAGGGGGGGGCTTGGAGACCCAGTACTTC
TRBV5-1	-	TRBJ2-5	-	14	CASSLGQYQETQYF	TGCGCCAGCAGCTTGGGGCAGTACCAAGAGACCCAGTACTTC
TRBV15	-	TRBJ2-7	once	15	CATSRDGRRGYEQYF	TGTGCCACCAGCAGAGACGGTCGAAGGGGCTACGAGCAGTACTTC
TRBV11-2	-	TRBJ1-1	-	15	CASSLPQRGVTEAFF	TGTGCCAGCAGCTTACCCCAGCGGGGGGTTACTGAAGCTTTCTTT
TRBV19	TRBD1	TRBJ2-5	-	14	CASSTQSGGETQYF	TGTGCCAGTAGTACCCAGTCAGGGGGAGAGACCCAGTACTTC
TRBV5-1	TRBD2	TRBJ2-2	-	16	CASSPGTSGRAGELFF	TGCGCCAGCAGCCCTGGGACTAGCGGGAGAGCCGGGGAGCTGTTTTTT
TRBV5-1	TRBD2	TRBJ2-7	-	17	CASSGGLAGDSLYEQYF	TGCGCCAGCAGCGGGGGACTAGCGGGAGATTCTCTCTACGAGCAGTACTTC
TRBV6-1	-	TRBJ2-7	-	13	CASTDAGSYEQYF	TGTGCCAGCACCGACGCGGGGTCCTACGAGCAGTACTTC
TRBV5-3	-	TRBJ1-1	-	14	CARSLGSSNTEAFF	TGTGCCAGAAGCTTGGGCAGTTCGAACACTGAAGCTTTCTTT
TRBV27	-	TRBJ1-1	-	14	CASSLGSPGTEAFF	TGTGCCAGCAGTTTGGGGTCTCCGGGCACTGAAGCTTTCTTT
TRBV5-1	TRBD1	TRBJ1-1	-	12	CASSPDRAQAFF	TGCGCCAGCAGCCCAGACAGGGCGCAAGCTTTCTTT
TRBV4-2	-	TRBJ2-3	-	18	CASSLGPGGGQSTDTQYF	TGTGCCAGCAGCCTAGGGCCCGGTGGGGGGCAAAGCACAGATACGCAGTATTTT
TRBV6-2/TRBV6-3	TRBD1	TRBJ2-7	few	15	CASSYSGTGGYEQYF	TGTGCCAGCAGTTACTCCGGGACAGGGGGCTACGAGCAGTACTTC
TRBV14	-	TRBJ1-4	-	15	CASSRLGETNEKLFF	TGTGCCAGCAGCCGATTGGGGGAAACTAATGAAAAACTGTTTTTT
TRBV28	-	TRBJ1-2	-	14	CTCGRARSYYGYTF	TGTACCTGCGGGAGGGCGCGATCCTACTATGGCTACACCTTC
TRBV2	-	TRBJ2-7	-	12	CASSAYRGAGNF	TGTGCCAGCAGTGCTTACCGGGGCGCCGGAAACTTC
TRBV11-2	-	TRBJ1-6	-	14	CASSLPHRVSPLHF	TGTGCCAGCAGCCTACCCCACAGGGTATCACCCCTCCACTTT